The 26 T cell receptor beta chains listed next were all sequenced from one sample in a study of cytomegalovirus exposure and HLA in healthy donors. In the PCR, 60 Vbeta and 13 Jbeta primers were used. Here immunoSEQ multiplex PCR was the method, and the copy in TCRdb shows in-frame clones only, minus some. This sample has roughly 180,000 clones, with 80% found just once. Material: PBMCs. These receptors all stem from a woman aged 25-40 years in good health and CMV-seronegative.

This clone was observed a few times. The chain links TRBV6-1 to TRBJ2-3; D gene unclear. V lost 5 bases and J lost 2, with 5 bases in between. CDR1 MNHNS and CDR2 SASEGT come from the germline V gene. This CDR3 spans 12 amino acids. CDR3 loop: CASSPPTDTQYF. CDR3 nucleotide sequence: TGTGCCAGCAGTCCTCCCACAGATACGCAGTATTTT.

The genes are TRBV5-1 and TRBJ1-1; D remains ambiguous. CDR1 is SGHRS and CDR2 is YFSETQ in the germline V gene. V was shortened by 7 bases and J by 3 bases, with 10 bases between the two germline ends. The CDR3 has 12 amino acids. The CDR3 nucleotides read TGCGCCAGCCGGTTAACGGACACTGAAGCTTTCTTT. This codes for CASRLTDTEAFF.

The chain is built from TRBV7-9 and TRBJ1-6; 9 bases match TRBD1. Germline CDR1 SEHNR, CDR2 FQNEAQ (reference sequence). V was pared by 4 bases and J by 10 bases, with 8 bases of the junction left unmatched. The length of the CDR3 is 15 residues. CDR3 nucleotide sequence: TGTGCCAGCAGCTCCCCCCGGACAGGGGCCTCACCCCTCCACTTT. It yields the protein CASSSPRTGASPLHF.

V and J are TRBV4-1 and TRBJ1-1; TRBD1 is a possible D gene (6 bases). Germline CDR1 is MGHRA and CDR2 is YSYEKL. The CDR3 spans 17 residues. Trimming left V 4 bases short and J 5 bases short, with 23 bases between. This CDR3 is CASSPRMTGSGGTEAFF. In DNA form, the CDR3 reads TGCGCCAGCAGCCCCCGAATGACAGGCTCAGGCGGGACTGAAGCTTTCTTT.

The rearrangement uses TRBV2 and TRBJ1-5; 7 bases map to TRBD1. V was pared by 4 bases and J by 6 bases, with 12 bases of the junction left unmatched. The CDR3 has 16 amino acids. Germline V gene lookup returns CDR1 SNHLY and CDR2 FYNNEI. CDR3 sequence reads: CASSVHTGQASQPQHF. Here the CDR3 DNA reads TGTGCCAGCAGTGTACATACTGGACAGGCGAGTCAGCCCCAGCATTTT.

This clone was observed once. V gene TRBV7-6 combines with J gene TRBJ1-2; 7 bases map to TRBD1. Germline assignment: CDR1 SGHVS and CDR2 FNYEAQ. The CDR3 extends over 13 amino acids. The V gene end was trimmed by 1 base and the J gene end by 6 bases; junction bases not matched to a gene: 2. CDR3 coding DNA: TGTGCCAGCAGCTTAGAGGGGGCTCATGGCTACACCTTC. Its protein product is CASSLEGAHGYTF.

This clone showed up just once. V is TRBV21-1 and J is TRBJ2-7; whether TRBD1, the table's D call, matches the DNA was not checked. TRBV21-1 is deemed a pseudogene. The CDR3 is 14 residues long. The CDR3 region is CASSITTGTYEQYF. The CDR3 DNA sequence: TGTGCCAGCAGCATAACGACAGGAACCTACGAGCAGTACTTC.

The chain combines TRBV6-5 with TRBJ2-7, with 10 positions matching TRBD1. The germline V gene encodes CDR1 MNHEY and CDR2 SVGAGI. The CDR3 is 15 amino acids. With 5 bases clipped from V and 4 bases from J, the junction kept 8 bases outside the gene matches. For the CDR3, the DNA is TGTGCCAGCAGTAAGCCGGGACAGGGGTTGTACGAGCAGTACTTC. Its translation is CASSKPGQGLYEQYF.

This sequence joins TRBV11-2 and TRBJ1-4; D is perhaps TRBD1 (6 bases). Germline V gene sequence: CDR1 SGHAT, CDR2 FQNNGV. The ends were cut back, 2 bases at V and 4 bases at J, with 11 bases in the middle. The CDR3 is 15 amino acids. Here the CDR3 DNA reads TGTGCCAGCAGCTTACAGGACAGCGATAATGAAAAACTGTTTTTT. Protein sequence: CASSLQDSDNEKLFF. Filled out from reference TRBV11-2 and TRBJ1-4, the complete variable domain reads EAGVAQSPRYKIIEKRQSVAFWCNPISGHATLYWYQQILGQGPKLLIQFQNNGVVDDSQLPKDRFSAERLKGVDSTLKIQPAKLEDSAVYLCASSLQDSDNEKLFFGSGTQLSVL.

This chain links TRBV6-1 with TRBJ2-7; D may be TRBD2 (6 bases). The ends were cut back, 3 bases at V and 6 bases at J, with 15 bases in the middle. The CDR3 loop spans 14 amino acids. Germline CDR1 MNHNS, CDR2 SASEGT. This chain's CDR3 is CASSEDRGYGEQYF. DNA of the CDR3: TGTGCCAGCAGTGAGGATCGGGGGTATGGCGAGCAGTACTTC.

The rearrangement uses TRBV23-1 and TRBJ2-1; D remains unclear. TRBV23-1 is an ORF for which the function is uncertain. V was pared by 6 bases and J by 5 bases, with 11 bases between. The CDR3 loop spans 13 amino acids. The CDR3 loop is CASRPEVDNEQFF. The CDR3 nucleotides read TGCGCCAGCAGGCCCGAGGTCGACAATGAGCAGTTCTTC.

The rearrangement joins TRBV4-2 to TRBJ2-5, with 11 bases lining up with TRBD2. The CDR3 has 18 amino acids. J was trimmed by 1 base and V by 4 bases; bases with no gene match: 11. CDR1 is LGHNA and CDR2 is YNFKEQ in the germline V gene. The CDR3 is CASSPMQASGGRQETQYF. CDR3 bases: TGTGCCAGCAGCCCGATGCAGGCTAGCGGGGGGCGCCAAGAGACCCAGTACTTC.

This chain joins TRBV5-1 and TRBJ1-4, with D possibly being TRBD1 (6 bases). Trimming removed 3 bases from V and 4 bases from J, with 13 bases in between. This CDR3 has 15 amino acids. Germline V gene lookup returns CDR1 SGHRS and CDR2 YFSETQ. The CDR3 here is CASSWGGAYNEKLFF. As DNA, the CDR3 is TGCGCCAGCAGCTGGGGGGGCGCCTATAATGAAAAACTGTTTTTT.

The chain recombines TRBV7-9 with TRBJ1-2; no clear D gene. In germline, CDR1 is SEHNR, CDR2 FQNEAQ (reference sequence). The CDR3 totals 13 residues. Deletions cut 0 bases from V and 8 bases from J, with 10 bases between. The CDR3 coding sequence is TGTGCCAGCAGCTTAGCTGGAGGGAGAGGCTACACCTTC. The encoded protein is CASSLAGGRGYTF. The variable domain in full, with the rest retrieved from reference TRBV7-9 and TRBJ1-2, is DTGVSQNPRHKITKRGQNVTFRCDPISEHNRLYWYRQTLGQGPEFLTYFQNEAQLEKSRLLSDRFSAERPKGSFSTLEIQRTEQGDSAMYLCASSLAGGRGYTFGSGTRLTVV.

The chain carries TRBV19 and TRBJ2-5; D possibly corresponds to TRBD1 (6 bases). This CDR3 is built from 16 residues. The V end lost 3 bases, the J end lost 3 bases, and 17 bases lay between the germline ends. Germline CDR1 is LNHDA and CDR2 is SQIVND (reference sequence). CDR3 loop: CASSIGGTQGKETQYF. CDR3 DNA: TGTGCCAGTAGTATTGGTGGGACCCAGGGGAAAGAGACCCAGTACTTC.

The chain recombines TRBV30 with TRBJ2-7; possible D gene TRBD1, 5 bases. Germline V gene lookup returns CDR1 GTSNPN and CDR2 SVGIG (reference sequence). Trimming took off 4 bases at V and 3 bases at J, with 16 bases between the two ends. The CDR3 contains 14 residues. Written as DNA, the CDR3 is TGTGCCTGGATCCCCCAGGGTGCGCGCTACGAGCAGTACTTC. Translating gives CAWIPQGARYEQYF.

The V call is TRBV4-1, the J call TRBJ1-2, with TRBD1 identical over 7 bases. CDR1 is MGHRA, CDR2 YSYEKL, per germline. V trimming: 5 bases; J trimming: 5 bases; junction bases outside the gene matches: 11. The CDR3 runs 15 residues. CDR3 protein: CASSDDTGVWYGYTF. In DNA, the CDR3 is TGCGCCAGCAGCGACGATACAGGGGTTTGGTATGGCTACACCTTC.

This clone was found once. The rearrangement uses TRBV5-6 and TRBJ2-2, with D uncertain. The CDR3 runs 16 residues. Trimming left V 0 bases short and J 0 bases short, with 9 bases between. In germline, CDR1 is SGHDT, CDR2 YYEEEE. CDR3 sequence: CASSLAGAANTGELFF. Here the CDR3 DNA reads TGTGCCAGCAGCTTGGCCGGCGCGGCGAACACCGGGGAGCTGTTTTTT.

J is TRBJ2-7 and V is TRBV7-6; 15 bases map to TRBD2. The CDR3 has 19 residues. Germline CDR1 reads SGHVS; CDR2 reads FNYEAQ. Germline trimming cut 6 bases from V and 0 bases from J; bases unmatched to any gene: 12. CDR3 residues: CASSVGTSGGFWSSYEQYF. DNA of the CDR3: TGTGCCAGCAGTGTAGGGACTAGCGGGGGGTTTTGGAGCTCCTACGAGCAGTACTTC.

The V and J genes are TRBV6-5 and TRBJ1-2; D possibly corresponds to TRBD1 (6 bases). The CDR3 has 14 residues. The germline V and J ends were trimmed by 6 bases and 6 bases, with 17 bases remaining between them. Germline V gives CDR1 MNHEY, CDR2 SVGAGI. CDR3 DNA sequence: TGTGCCAGCAGCCAAAGACAGGCTTCGGATGGCTACACCTTC. Amino acids: CASSQRQASDGYTF.

The rearrangement uses TRBV12-5 and TRBJ2-3; D may be TRBD1 (6 bases). V was cut by 6 bases and J by 0 bases, with 13 bases left in between. Looked up from germline, CDR1 is LGHNT and CDR2 is FRNRAP. The CDR3 consists of 15 residues. In nucleotides, the CDR3 is TGTGCTAGTGGCACCGGCGACAGGAGCACAGATACGCAGTATTTT. As protein: CASGTGDRSTDTQYF.

The chain is built from TRBV6-5 and TRBJ1-2, with a weak D call TRBD1 (6 bases). Germline V CDR1 and CDR2: MNHEY, SVGAGI. The CDR3 is made up of 13 amino acids. V lost 6 bases and J lost 2, with 10 bases in between. The CDR3 DNA is TGTGCCAGCAGAAACGGACAGAACTATGGCTACACCTTC. It specifies CASRNGQNYGYTF.

The rearrangement joins TRBV6-6 to TRBJ1-1; 8 bases agree with TRBD1. CDR1 MNHNY and CDR2 SVGAGI come from the germline V gene (reference sequence). This CDR3 is built from 14 residues. V was pared by 6 bases and J by 2 bases, with 5 bases of the junction left unmatched. This CDR3 reads CASSLGQANTEAFF. The CDR3 DNA reads as TGTGCCAGCAGCCTGGGACAGGCAAACACTGAAGCTTTCTTT.

This clone was seen a few times. The rearrangement links TRBV7-9 to TRBJ2-1; D perhaps matches TRBD1 (6 bases). The CDR3 spans 11 residues. CDR1 SEHNR and CDR2 FQNEAQ come from the germline V gene (reference sequence). Trimming stripped 1 base from V and 15 bases from J, with 10 bases between. The CDR3, as DNA: TGTGCCAGCAGCTTAGGACAGGAGTGGTTCTTC. Amino acid sequence: CASSLGQEWFF.

The chain joins TRBV6-5 to TRBJ2-2; a possible D gene is TRBD1 (5 bases). CDR1 and CDR2 (germline): MNHEY, SVGAGI. The CDR3 is made up of 15 amino acids. Trimming removed 5 bases from V and 3 bases from J, with 13 bases in between. The CDR3 loop reads CASSLLGPDTGELFF. In nucleotides, the CDR3 is TGTGCCAGCAGTCTTTTGGGGCCCGACACCGGGGAGCTGTTTTTT.

The chain is built from TRBV11-2 and TRBJ1-6; the match to TRBD1 covers 9 bases. This CDR3 is built from 16 residues. The trim removed 5 bases at V and 5 bases at J, leaving 7 bases unmatched. The germline V gene has CDR1 SGHAT and CDR2 FQNNGV. The chain's CDR3 is CASSAQGAQNNSPLHF. CDR3 sequence (DNA): TGTGCCAGCAGCGCACAGGGGGCGCAGAATAATTCACCCCTCCACTTT.